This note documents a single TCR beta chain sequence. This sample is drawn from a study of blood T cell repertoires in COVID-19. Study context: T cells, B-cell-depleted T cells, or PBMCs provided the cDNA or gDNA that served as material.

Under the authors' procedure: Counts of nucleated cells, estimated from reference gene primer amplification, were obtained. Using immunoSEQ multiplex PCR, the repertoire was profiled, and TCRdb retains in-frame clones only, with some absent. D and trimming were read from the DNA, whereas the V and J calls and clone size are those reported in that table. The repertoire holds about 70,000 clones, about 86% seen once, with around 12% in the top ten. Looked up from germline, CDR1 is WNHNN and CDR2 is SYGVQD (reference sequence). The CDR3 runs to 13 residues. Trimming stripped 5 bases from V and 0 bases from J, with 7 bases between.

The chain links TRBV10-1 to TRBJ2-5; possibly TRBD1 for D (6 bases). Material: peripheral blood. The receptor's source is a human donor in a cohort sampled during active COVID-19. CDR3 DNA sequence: TGCGCCAGCAGTAAGGGGGACCAAGAGACCCAGTACTTC. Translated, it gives CASSKGDQETQYF.